Sequencing of this T cell receptor (beta chain) was carried out in a study of a mutant IDH1 vaccine in newly diagnosed glioma. Looking at the study overall: Treated patients, averaging roughly 40 years, were roughly 62% male and roughly 38% female. Patients' prior therapy spanned radiotherapy, temozolomide, or both; most underwent both.

This CDR3 comprises 14 residues. Per the germline V gene, CDR1 is MGHDK and CDR2 is SYGVNS. V was shortened by 2 bases and J by 0 bases, with 7 bases between the two germline ends. Time point given: baseline, week 1 (first vaccination visit). Treatment: pre-vaccination baseline after standard-of-care therapy. Donor diagnoses consisted of new WHO grade 3 or 4 IDH1-mutant, ATRX-lost astrocytomas. A word on this clone: Antigen: not known.

Overall study findings and caveats: Induction of immune responses by the vaccine occurred in just under 95% of patients.

Method: immunoSEQ multiplex PCR; TCRdb's copy keeps in-frame clones and lacks some. Of about 88,000 clones in the sample, almost 85% are singletons; the top ten hold less than 5.5%. The chain employs TRBV25-1 and TRBJ1-1; D gene uncertain. Material: PBMCs, obtained from a glioma patient treated with radiotherapy, temozolomide or both. This clonotype was obtained from a man between 40 and 49 years old with glioma. Some clones in this sample may be carry-over from other donors' samples. The CDR3 nucleotides are TGTGCCAGCAGTGAACAGGCCGTGAACACTGAAGCTTTCTTT. Translated: CASSEQAVNTEAFF.